These 7 T cell receptor beta chains came from one sample sequenced in a study of Ad26.COV2.S vaccination and SARS-CoV-2 variants. Some clones are missing from TCRdb's copy, which holds only in-frame ones; the method was immunoSEQ multiplex PCR. The sample lists hundreds of thousands of clones; about 86% were seen once. Documented treatment: 19 received Ad26.COV2.S at low or high dose, single or two shots; roughly five received placebo; per-sample allocation not given. The samples were gathered on day 63 after the first injection of vaccine or placebo. Sequenced material: peripheral blood, taken in a trial of Ad26.COV2.S vaccine versus placebo. These receptors all come from a person between 18 and 65 years old who received the Ad26.COV2.S COVID-19 vaccine or a placebo.

V is TRBV4-1 and J is TRBJ1-6; TRBD1 aligns across 9 bases. The J segment lost 9 bases and the V segment lost 0 bases, leaving 6 bases of the junction unmatched. This CDR3 region has 16 residues. CDR1 is MGHRA and CDR2 is YSYEKL in the germline V gene. CDR3 amino acids: CASSQEPGQGGSPLHF. The CDR3 bases are TGCGCCAGCAGCCAAGAGCCGGGACAGGGAGGTTCACCCCTCCACTTT.

This chain joins TRBV6-2 or TRBV6-3 and TRBJ2-7; 9 nucleotides line up with TRBD2. The junction had 9 bases not matched to a gene; V was cut back by 2 bases and J by 4 bases. This CDR3 has 16 residues. CDR1 and CDR2 from the germline V gene are MNHEY and SVGEGT. Here the CDR3 reads CASSYRVLAGRYEQYF. CDR3 DNA: TGTGCCAGCAGTTACCGGGTGCTAGCGGGACGGTACGAGCAGTACTTC.

The chain couples TRBV10-3 to TRBJ2-3, with 14 bases identical to TRBD2. V gave up 7 bases and J gave up 3 bases; unmatched junction bases: 3. The CDR3 has 15 amino acids. Germline V CDR1 and CDR2: ENHRY, SYGVKD. The chain's CDR3 is CAITGTSGGTDTQYF. The CDR3 DNA reads TGTGCCATCACCGGGACTAGCGGGGGAACAGATACGCAGTATTTT.

The V and J genes are TRBV6-5 and TRBJ1-2; 7 nucleotides agree with TRBD1. CDR1 MNHEY and CDR2 SVGAGI come from the germline V gene. The ends lost 6 bases at V and 4 bases at J; junction bases unmatched: 11. This CDR3 has 15 residues. CDR3 nucleotides: TGTGCCAGCAGAGGGGGGGTAGACAGGGTCTATGGCTACACCTTC. Its translation is CASRGGVDRVYGYTF.

The chain links TRBV4-2 to TRBJ2-3, with 10 nucleotides matching TRBD2. The germline V gene has CDR1 LGHNA and CDR2 YNFKEQ. CDR3 length equals 18 residues. Trimming at V came to 0 bases and at J to 5 bases, leaving 11 bases not matched to a gene. The CDR3 coding sequence is TGTGCCAGCAGCCAAGAAGTGTTACTAGCGGGGAGGTTAGATACGCAGTATTTT. It encodes CASSQEVLLAGRLDTQYF.

This CDR3 is CASSFNFRGPRGVQYF. CDR3 bases: TGTGCCAGCAGCTTCAACTTTCGGGGGCCTCGGGGCGTCCAGTACTTC. This chain links TRBV7-6 with TRBJ2-5, with D perhaps assigned TRBD1 or TRBD2 (6 bases each). The V gene lost 3 bases and the J gene lost 10 bases, with 24 bases spanning the gap. Per the germline V gene, CDR1 is SGHVS and CDR2 is FNYEAQ. The CDR3 is 16 residues long.

The genes are TRBV4-2 and TRBJ1-4, with a weak D call TRBD1 (5 bases). Germline lookup yields CDR1 LGHNA and CDR2 YNFKEQ. The CDR3 has 16 amino acids. V shed 0 bases and J shed 4 bases, with 12 bases lying between them. The CDR3 coding sequence is TGTGCCAGCAGCCAAGATCGGGGGACCTATAATGAAAAACTGTTTTTT. Residues: CASSQDRGTYNEKLFF.